This TCR beta chain was recovered during a study of cytotoxic CD8 clonotypes in ibrutinib-treated CLL. Study-level background: There were, on average, nearly 260,000 productive templates and around 90,000 productive rearrangements per sample.

The germline CDR1 and CDR2 sequences are LNHDA and SQIVND (reference sequence). The CDR3 contains 17 residues. The V and J ends lost 7 bases and 1 base, in that order; junction bases with no gene match: 14. With sequencing, the targeted depth ranged from 1 in 200,000 to 1 in 1 million T cells. Clones were read by immunoSEQ multiplex PCR, and TCRdb kept only the in-frame ones, dropping some. The table records fewer than 400,000 clones, approximately 67% of them present only once. The material was PBMCs, obtained after 36 months of ibrutinib treatment. The J gene is TRBJ1-1, the V gene TRBV19; TRBD1 matches at 8 bases. This sequence originates from a human donor with chronic lymphocytic leukemia. The CDR3 DNA reads as TGTGCCAGTATGTCGGGGACCAGGGGGCTCGGGAACACTGAAGCTTTCTTT. Protein: CASMSGTRGLGNTEAFF.